The 16 T cell receptor beta chains in this list originate from one sample, sequenced in a study of shared clonotypes between healthy human individuals. Naive-designated CD8 cells lacked CD45RO, were positively enriched for CCR7, and omitted terminally differentiated effector memory CD45RA+ cells. The assay was immunoSEQ multiplex PCR, and TCRdb's table has in-frame clones only and misses some. The sample records some 2 million clones, roughly 94% being singletons. Sequencing input: naive CD8+ T cells sorted from blood. The receptors originated from a man between 18 and 35 years old in good health.

The rearrangement uses TRBV6-1 and TRBJ2-7; 7 bases align to TRBD1. This CDR3 is built from 13 residues. With V trimmed by 4 bases and J by 2 bases, 2 bases remained unmatched. Germline V gene lookup returns CDR1 MNHNS and CDR2 SASEGT. The CDR3 DNA is TGTGCCAGCAGTGGGGACAGCCCCTACGAGCAGTACTTC. Translation gives CASSGDSPYEQYF.

The DNA for the CDR3 is TGCGCCAGCAGCCAAGTACCACCCCTTTCTGGAAACACCATATATTTT. Its protein is CASSQVPPLSGNTIYF. V and J are TRBV4-1 and TRBJ1-3; D unresolved. V lost 1 base and J lost 1, with 11 bases in between. Germline V lookup: CDR1 MGHRA, CDR2 YSYEKL. CDR3 length equals 16 residues.

This clone appeared once. The chain has TRBV7-3 and TRBJ2-3; a weak D match, TRBD2 (7 bases). The CDR3 contains 14 residues. Germline CDR1 and CDR2: SGHTA and FQGTGA. The V and J ends lost 3 bases and 2 bases respectively, with 9 bases between them. The CDR3 sequence: CASSLGGLTDTQYF. The CDR3 region has the DNA TGTGCCAGCAGCTTGGGGGGGCTCACAGATACGCAGTATTTT.

The chain joins TRBV5-4 to TRBJ2-3; 11 positions agree with TRBD2. V shed 4 bases and J 2 bases; nucleotides not matched to a gene: 3. Germline CDR1 reads SGHNT; CDR2 reads YYREEE (reference sequence). The CDR3 sequence is 15 residues long. The CDR3 region is CASSLSGGDTDTQYF. The CDR3 DNA follows: TGTGCCAGCAGCCTTAGCGGGGGGGACACAGATACGCAGTATTTT.

J is TRBJ2-7 and V is TRBV30; perhaps TRBD2 as D (6 bases). Per the germline V gene, CDR1 is GTSNPN and CDR2 is SVGIG (reference sequence). This CDR3 spans 13 amino acids. Trimming removed 5 bases at V and 2 bases at J, with 13 bases between. The CDR3 protein is CAWSSDYAYEQYF. In nucleotides, the CDR3 is TGTGCCTGGTCGTCGGACTACGCCTACGAGCAGTACTTC.

The rearrangement uses TRBV4-1 and TRBJ2-3; TRBD2 aligns across 12 bases. Germline V gene lookup returns CDR1 MGHRA and CDR2 YSYEKL. V was clipped by 5 bases and J by 2 bases; unmatched bases: 5. The CDR3 sequence is 16 residues long. CDR3 bases: TGCGCCAGCAGCGCCTGGACTAGCGGGGTCACAGATACGCAGTATTTT. Amino acids: CASSAWTSGVTDTQYF.

V gene TRBV27 combines with J gene TRBJ2-7, with a tentative D call TRBD1 (8 bases). V lost 6 bases and J lost 3, with 15 bases in between. The CDR3 sequence is 14 residues long. From germline, CDR1 is MNHEY and CDR2 SMNVEV (reference sequence). This CDR3 reads CASRNRGEGYEQYF. In DNA, the CDR3 is TGTGCCAGCAGGAACAGGGGGGAGGGCTACGAGCAGTACTTC.

Points on this clone: Other DNA sequences in the same sample also yield this CDR3. The rearrangement uses TRBV5-6 and TRBJ2-7, with D uncertain. The CDR3 covers 14 residues. The V gene's germline CDR1 is SGHDT and CDR2 YYEEEE. V was cut by 2 bases and J by 3 bases, with 12 bases left in between. CDR3 in amino acids: CASSFSGRVYEQYF. For the CDR3, the DNA is TGTGCCAGCAGCTTTTCAGGTAGGGTCTACGAGCAGTACTTC.

The chain links TRBV21-1 to TRBJ2-5; TRBD1 reflects the table's D call only, with no check against the DNA. TRBV21-1 is a listed pseudogene. This CDR3 contains 15 residues. The CDR3 coding sequence is TGTGCCAGCAGCATAGCGGGGGCCCTCCAAGAGACCCAGTACTTC. As protein: CASSIAGALQETQYF.

The CDR3 DNA reads as TGTGCCAGCAGCTCGGGACTAGCGGGGGGGCTGATCGACAATGAGCAGTTCTTC. Its protein is CASSSGLAGGLIDNEQFF. The chain employs TRBV7-8 and TRBJ2-1; 16 nucleotides align to TRBD2. Germline V gene lookup returns CDR1 SGHVS and CDR2 FQNEAQ. Trimming cost V 4 bases and J 5 bases; bases outside gene matches: 8. The CDR3 runs 18 residues. The entire variable domain, with the rest obtained from reference TRBV7-8 and TRBJ2-1, is as follows: GAGVSQSPRYKVAKRGQDVALRCDPISGHVSLFWYQQALGQGPEFLTYFQNEAQLDKSGLPSDRFFAERPEGSVSTLKIQRTQQEDSAVYLCASSSGLAGGLIDNEQFFGPGTRLTVL.

This sequence joins TRBV9 and TRBJ2-5; 8 bases map to TRBD2. This CDR3 has 15 amino acids. V gave up 1 base and J gave up 1 base; unmatched junction bases: 3. From germline, CDR1 is SGDLS and CDR2 YYNGEE. The CDR3, as DNA: TGTGCCAGCAGCGTAACGGGGGGGACCCAAGAGACCCAGTACTTC. It specifies CASSVTGGTQETQYF.

This clone came up once. The chain is built from TRBV13 and TRBJ2-5, with D perhaps being TRBD1 or TRBD2 (5 bases each). Germline-derived CDR1 and CDR2 are PRHDT and FYEKMQ (reference sequence). Trimming took 0 bases from V and 6 from J, leaving 14 bases between them. This CDR3 has 15 residues. The CDR3 coding sequence is TGTGCCAGCAGCTTAGGGGCAGGGACGGTGAAGACCCAGTACTTC. It codes for CASSLGAGTVKTQYF.

V and J are TRBV5-5 and TRBJ1-4, with TRBD1 identical over 7 bases. The CDR3 is made up of 15 amino acids. V was pared by 4 bases and J by 6 bases, with 9 bases of the junction left unmatched. Germline values: CDR1 SGHKS, CDR2 YYEKEE (reference sequence). CDR3 loop: CASSTPSTGDEKLFF. The CDR3 coding sequence is TGTGCCAGCAGCACGCCGTCCACAGGGGATGAAAAACTGTTTTTT.

This clone was detected only a few times. The chain couples TRBV7-9 to TRBJ1-6; D remains unclear. The CDR3 spans 15 residues. Germline V gene data show CDR1 as SEHNR and CDR2 as FQNEAQ (reference sequence). Between the trimmed V and J ends, which lost 4 bases and 9 bases, there was a span of 16 bases. The CDR3 DNA reads as TGTGCCAGCAGCTCACTCGGCGGCAGGCGTTCACCCCTCCACTTT. Translated, it gives CASSSLGGRRSPLHF.

Comments on this clone: One end of the junction fails to match germline, which may point to a read error. The CDR3 protein is CASSQDLEGTHHF. For the CDR3, the DNA is TGCGCCAGCAGCCAAGATTTGGAGGGGACCCACCACTTC. This chain uses TRBV4-1 with TRBJ2-4, with D maybe TRBD2 (6 bases). CDR3 length: 13 amino acids. CDR1 is MGHRA, CDR2 YSYEKL, per germline.

This sequence joins TRBV21-1 and TRBJ1-2. TRBV21-1 is designated a pseudogene. This CDR3 is built from 16 residues. This CDR3 reads CASSRGFRELELGYTF. As DNA, the CDR3 is TGTGCCAGCAGCAGAGGGTTCAGGGAGCTTGAGCTTGGCTACACCTTC.